This T cell receptor beta chain was captured in a study of T-cell reconstitution after alpha-beta-depleted transplantation in children (dated by TCRdb to the mid-2010s). As for the study more broadly: Using TCR repertoire profiling, the study quantitatively followed how T-cell immune reconstitution unfolded in children after TCRalphabeta/CD19-depleted allogeneic hematopoietic cell transplantation.

This clonotype has just a few counts. It lacks a known antigen. Base qualities were left out, and no much larger clone turns up one base away. According to the study, the label for this sample's treatment or condition signals: allogeneic hematopoietic cell transplantation with graft depleted of TCRalphabeta T cells and CD19 B cells. The children who served as transplant recipients had been given grafts of TCRalphabeta/CD19-depleted allogeneic hematopoietic cells. The V end loses 4 bases and the J end loses 7 bases, and a stretch of 15 bases separates them. Reading from cysteine to phenylalanine, the CDR3 counts 13 amino acids. Only CDR3 DNA remains: 39 bases, in frame from the first base. The CDR1 and CDR2 encoded by the germline V gene are SGHDT and YYEEEE. Summary of the overall study and its limitations: In some patients, the high TCRbeta diversity seen at day 60 was put down to recipient T cells and intrathymic progenitors that had survived conditioning. About two months after transplant, the apparently early recovery of alphabetaT-cell counts reportedly depended on just several hundred clones that had expanded rapidly and came from non-depleted graft cells. The frequencies of hyperexpanded clones fell over the following months, and after one year, T-cell counts and TCRbeta diversity were mostly attributed to newly produced T cells.

The library was prepared using PCR. The instrument given in TCRdb is Illumina HiSeq 2500. TCR library preparation used molecular barcoding, with unique molecular identifiers applied to normalize quantification of the TCRbeta repertoire. Using fastp at Q25 and MiXCR, TCRdb reprocessed the public reads and kept productive beta chains. Each entry merges the rows of one CDR3 protein and shows their most common DNA and genes. This sample holds about 110,000 distinct CDR3 sequences; approximately 6% were observed only once. The biggest ten clones account for approximately 23% of the sample. This TCR was sampled from a male patient between 2 and 15 years old who had a stem cell transplant for acute lymphoblastic leukemia, so the T cells may come from the graft donor. The sequencing used PBMCs, mostly from graft donor cells, collected 360 days after TCRalphabeta/CD19-depleted stem cell transplant. The chain joins TRBV5-6 to TRBJ2-7, with the D gene call left open. Here the CDR3 is given as CASSPINAREQYF. The nucleotide sequence is TGTGCCAGCAGCCCAATAAACGCTCGGGAGCAGTACTTC.